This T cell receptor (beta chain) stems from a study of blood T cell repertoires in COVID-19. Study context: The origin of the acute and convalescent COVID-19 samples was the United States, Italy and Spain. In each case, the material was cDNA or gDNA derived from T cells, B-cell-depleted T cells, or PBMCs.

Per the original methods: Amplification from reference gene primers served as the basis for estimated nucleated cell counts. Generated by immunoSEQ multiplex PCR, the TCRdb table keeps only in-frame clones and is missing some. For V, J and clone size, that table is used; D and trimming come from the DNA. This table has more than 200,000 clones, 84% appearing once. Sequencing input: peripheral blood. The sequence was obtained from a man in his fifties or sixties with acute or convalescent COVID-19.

The CDR3 DNA reads TGTGCCAGCTCACCCCCGTTTCCAGGTGGAGGAAATGAGCAGTTCTTC. It encodes CASSPPFPGGGNEQFF. V and J are TRBV18 and TRBJ2-1, with TRBD2 as a possible D gene (5 bases). Germline assignment: CDR1 KGHSH and CDR2 LQKENI. V was pared by 3 bases and J by 7 bases, with 19 bases between. The CDR3 has 16 amino acids.